This TCR beta chain is drawn from a study of sequential checkpoint blockade in melanoma. Germline CDR1 and CDR2: SNHLY and FYNNEI. V dropped 8 bases and J dropped 5 bases, with 13 bases sitting between them. This CDR3 contains 13 residues. This clone was counted a single time. Treatment here: randomized to nivolumab then ipilimumab (arm A) or the reverse (arm B). PBMC sorting kept live CD3+CD8+ cells without CD19 or CD56. Some clones are missing from TCRdb's copy, which holds only in-frame ones; the method was immunoSEQ multiplex PCR. The table lists 15,000 to 20,000 clones, roughly 74% of them singletons.

The chain is built from TRBV2 and TRBJ2-1; D not certain. This sequence was found in a human donor with melanoma. Sequenced material: CD8+ T cells sorted from blood (inferred from file names), taken from a patient given nivolumab and ipilimumab in sequence. CDR3 loop: CASGREENNEQFF. The CDR3 DNA is TGTGCCAGCGGCAGAGAGGAAAACAATGAGCAGTTCTTC.